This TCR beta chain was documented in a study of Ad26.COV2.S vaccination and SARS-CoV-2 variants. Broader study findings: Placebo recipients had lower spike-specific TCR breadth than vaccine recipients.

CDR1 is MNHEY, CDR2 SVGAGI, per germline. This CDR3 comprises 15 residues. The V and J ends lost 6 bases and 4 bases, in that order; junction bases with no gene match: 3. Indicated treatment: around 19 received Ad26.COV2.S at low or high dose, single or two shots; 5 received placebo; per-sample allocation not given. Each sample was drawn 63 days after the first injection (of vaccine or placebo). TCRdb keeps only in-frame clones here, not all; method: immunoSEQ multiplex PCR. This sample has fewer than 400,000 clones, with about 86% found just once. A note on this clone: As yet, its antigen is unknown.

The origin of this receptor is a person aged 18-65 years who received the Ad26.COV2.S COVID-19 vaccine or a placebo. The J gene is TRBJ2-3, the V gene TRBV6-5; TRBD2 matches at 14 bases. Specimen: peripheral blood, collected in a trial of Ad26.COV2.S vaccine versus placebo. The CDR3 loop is CASRRLAGGSDTQYF. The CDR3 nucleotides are TGTGCCAGCAGGCGACTAGCGGGGGGGTCAGATACGCAGTATTTT.